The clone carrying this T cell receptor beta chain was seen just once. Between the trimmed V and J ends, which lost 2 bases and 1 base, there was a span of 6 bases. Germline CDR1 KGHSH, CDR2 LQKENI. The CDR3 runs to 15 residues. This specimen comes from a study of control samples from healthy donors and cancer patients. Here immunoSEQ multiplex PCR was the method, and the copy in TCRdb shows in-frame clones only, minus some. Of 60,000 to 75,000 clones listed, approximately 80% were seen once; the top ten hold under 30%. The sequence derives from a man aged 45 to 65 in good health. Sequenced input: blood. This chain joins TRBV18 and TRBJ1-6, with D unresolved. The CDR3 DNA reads TGTGCCAGCTCACCAGGACTTTCCTATAATTCACCCCTCCACTTT. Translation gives CASSPGLSYNSPLHF.